The clone carrying this T cell receptor beta chain was counted a few times. Its antigen is unknown. Libraries were made from TCR beta cDNA, and they carried unique molecular identifiers. Each CDR3 protein gets one entry after TCRdb re-called the PCR reads with MiXCR. Found here are about 160,000 distinct CDR3 sequences, under 40% of them singletons; the top ten hold around 30%. Germline V lookup: CDR1 DFQATT, CDR2 SNEGSKA (reference sequence). V trimming: 2 bases; J trimming: 5 bases; junction bases outside the gene matches: 11. The CDR3 loop spans 17 amino acids. This record comes from a study of post-analysis software for immune sequencing data. Study-level findings and limits: By F measure, strong co-clustering occurred among samples prepared in the same batch.

This rearrangement joins TRBV20-1 to TRBJ2-7; 14 positions match TRBD2. This specimen consisted of blood, obtained after autologous hematopoietic stem cell transplantation. The TCR comes from a girl under 18 with multiple sclerosis. CDR3 amino acids: CSARPIGKTSGRDEQYF. The CDR3 nucleotides read TGCAGTGCTAGACCAATTGGAAAGACTAGCGGGAGGGACGAGCAGTACTTC.